Sequencing of this T cell receptor (beta chain) was carried out in a study of identifying expanded T cells in peripheral blood. Collection occurred without any documented infections or immune events in donors. Sequencing was performed with immunoSEQ multiplex PCR; in TCRdb, only in-frame clones are kept and a portion is missing. The sample includes approximately 58,000 clones, around 81% of them seen just once. The V and J ends lost 2 bases and 6 bases respectively, with 17 bases between them. Germline V gene lookup returns CDR1 SGHRS and CDR2 YFSETQ. CDR3 length: 15 amino acids. Sequenced sample: blood. The source of this sequence is a person aged 18 to 69 in good health. V usage is TRBV5-1 and J usage is TRBJ1-2, with unresolved D. The CDR3 nucleotides are TGCGCCAGCAGCTTTTATCTCCGGGGAGCGGATGGCTACACCTTC. This translates into CASSFYLRGADGYTF.